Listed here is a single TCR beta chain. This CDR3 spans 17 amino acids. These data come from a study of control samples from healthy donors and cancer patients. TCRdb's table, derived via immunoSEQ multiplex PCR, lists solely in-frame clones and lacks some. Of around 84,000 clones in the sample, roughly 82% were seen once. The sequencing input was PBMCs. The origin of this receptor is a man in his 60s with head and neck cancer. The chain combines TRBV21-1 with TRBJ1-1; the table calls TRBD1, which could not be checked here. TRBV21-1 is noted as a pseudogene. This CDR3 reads CASSKAQGGILNTEAFF. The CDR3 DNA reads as TGTGCCAGCAGCAAAGCGCAGGGGGGAATTTTGAACACTGAAGCTTTCTTT.